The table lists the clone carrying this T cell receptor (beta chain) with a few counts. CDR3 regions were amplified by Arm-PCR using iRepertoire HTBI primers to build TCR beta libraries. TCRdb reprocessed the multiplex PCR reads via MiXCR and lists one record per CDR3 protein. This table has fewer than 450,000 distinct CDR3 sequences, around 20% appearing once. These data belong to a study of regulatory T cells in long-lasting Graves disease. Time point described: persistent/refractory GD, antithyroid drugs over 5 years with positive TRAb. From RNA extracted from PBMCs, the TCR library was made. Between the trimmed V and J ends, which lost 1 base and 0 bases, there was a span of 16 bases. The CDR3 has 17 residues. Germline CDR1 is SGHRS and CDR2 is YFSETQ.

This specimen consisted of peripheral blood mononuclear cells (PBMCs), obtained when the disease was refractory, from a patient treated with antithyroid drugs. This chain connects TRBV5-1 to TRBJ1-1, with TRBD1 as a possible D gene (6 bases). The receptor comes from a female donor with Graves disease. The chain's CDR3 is CASSLWGGSSMNTEAFF. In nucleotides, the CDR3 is TGCGCCAGCAGCTTGTGGGGGGGCAGCAGCATGAACACTGAAGCTTTCTTT.